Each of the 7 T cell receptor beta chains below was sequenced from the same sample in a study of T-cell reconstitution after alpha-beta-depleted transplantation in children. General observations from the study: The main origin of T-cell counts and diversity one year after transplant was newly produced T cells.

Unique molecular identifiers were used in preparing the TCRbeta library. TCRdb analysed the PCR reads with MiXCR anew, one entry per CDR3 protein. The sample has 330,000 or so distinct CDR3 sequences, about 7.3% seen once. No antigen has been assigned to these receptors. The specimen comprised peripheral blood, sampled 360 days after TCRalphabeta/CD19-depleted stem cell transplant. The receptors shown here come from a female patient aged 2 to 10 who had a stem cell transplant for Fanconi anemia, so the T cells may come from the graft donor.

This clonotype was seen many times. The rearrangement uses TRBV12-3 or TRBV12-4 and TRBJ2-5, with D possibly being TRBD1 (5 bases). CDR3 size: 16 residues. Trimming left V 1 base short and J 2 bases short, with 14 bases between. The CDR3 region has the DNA TGTGCCAGCAGTTTAGGGCAGGGCATCTCTCAAGAGACCCAGTACTTC. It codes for CASSLGQGISQETQYF.

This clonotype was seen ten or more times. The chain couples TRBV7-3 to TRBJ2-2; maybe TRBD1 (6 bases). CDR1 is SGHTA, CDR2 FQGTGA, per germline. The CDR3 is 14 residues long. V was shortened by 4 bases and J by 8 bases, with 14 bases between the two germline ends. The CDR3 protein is CASSSYTRGGELFF. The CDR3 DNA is TGTGCCAGCAGCTCTTATACCAGGGGAGGGGAGCTGTTTTTT.

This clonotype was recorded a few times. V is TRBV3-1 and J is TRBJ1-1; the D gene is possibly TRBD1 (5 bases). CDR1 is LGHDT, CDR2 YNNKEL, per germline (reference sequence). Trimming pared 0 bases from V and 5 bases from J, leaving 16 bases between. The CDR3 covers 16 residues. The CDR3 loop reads CASSQDLRGMGTEAFF. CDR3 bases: TGTGCCAGCAGCCAAGATCTAAGGGGAATGGGGACTGAAGCTTTCTTT.

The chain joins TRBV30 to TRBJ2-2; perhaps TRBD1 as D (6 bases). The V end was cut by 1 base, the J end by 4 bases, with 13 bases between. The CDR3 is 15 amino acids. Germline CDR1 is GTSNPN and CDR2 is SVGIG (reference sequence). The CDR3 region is CAWSDRALGTGELFF. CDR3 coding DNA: TGTGCCTGGAGTGACAGGGCCCTGGGCACCGGGGAGCTGTTTTTT.

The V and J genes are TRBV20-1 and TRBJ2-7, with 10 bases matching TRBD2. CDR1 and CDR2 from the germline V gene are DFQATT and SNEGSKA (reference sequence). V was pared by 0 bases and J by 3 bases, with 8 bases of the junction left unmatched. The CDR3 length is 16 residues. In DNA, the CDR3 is TGCAGTGCTAGAGATGCCATTAGCGGGGGGCTCTACGAGCAGTACTTC. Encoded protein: CSARDAISGGLYEQYF.

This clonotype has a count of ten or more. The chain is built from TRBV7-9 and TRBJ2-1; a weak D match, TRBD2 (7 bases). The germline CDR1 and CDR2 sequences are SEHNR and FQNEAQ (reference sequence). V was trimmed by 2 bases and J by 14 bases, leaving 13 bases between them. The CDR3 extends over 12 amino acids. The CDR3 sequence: CASSLRGDYEFF. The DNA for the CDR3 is TGTGCCAGCAGCTTAAGGGGGGACTACGAGTTCTTC.

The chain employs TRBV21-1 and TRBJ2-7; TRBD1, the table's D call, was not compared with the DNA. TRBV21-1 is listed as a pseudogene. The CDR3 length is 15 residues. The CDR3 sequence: CASSIYPDRAEEQYF. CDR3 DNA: TGTGCCAGCAGCATCTACCCCGACAGGGCTGAAGAGCAGTACTTC.